Listed here are 21 T cell receptor beta chains from one sample, sequenced in a study of immunodeficiency. Some clones are missing from TCRdb's copy, which holds only in-frame ones; the method was immunoSEQ multiplex PCR. The sample yields 750 to 1,000 clones, 90% to 95% seen once. The specimen sequenced was CD4+ T cells from blood. Receptor source: a human donor in good health.

This chain uses TRBV6-5 with TRBJ2-7, with TRBD1 matching over 8 bases. The germline V gene has CDR1 MNHEY and CDR2 SVGAGI. The V gene end was trimmed by 6 bases and the J gene end by 6 bases; junction bases not matched to a gene: 7. The CDR3 totals 13 residues. CDR3 loop: CASRSGTGSEQYF. The CDR3 region has the DNA TGTGCCAGCAGATCCGGGACAGGCTCCGAGCAGTACTTC.

V is TRBV30 and J is TRBJ1-6; 9 bases align to TRBD1. V shed 1 base, J shed 10 bases, and the junction held 5 bases outside the gene matches. CDR1 GTSNPN and CDR2 SVGIG come from the germline V gene (reference sequence). The CDR3 contains 14 residues. The CDR3 loop is CAWSATGGISPLHF. The CDR3 DNA reads TGTGCCTGGAGTGCGACAGGGGGTATCTCACCCCTCCACTTT.

V usage is TRBV19 and J usage is TRBJ1-4, with D possibly TRBD1 on 5 matching bases. The CDR3 contains 14 residues. Trimming took off 10 bases at V and 0 bases at J, with 12 bases between the two ends. In germline, CDR1 is LNHDA, CDR2 SQIVND (reference sequence). The CDR3 protein is CATAQGATNEKLFF. The CDR3 DNA reads TGTGCCACCGCCCAGGGAGCAACTAATGAAAAACTGTTTTTT.

This chain uses TRBV6-5 with TRBJ2-3, with D maybe TRBD1 (6 bases). With 2 bases removed from V and 8 bases from J, the gap between germline ends came to 17 bases. This CDR3 spans 15 amino acids. Per germline, CDR1 MNHEY and CDR2 SVGAGI. CDR3 sequence reads: CASSYISGSRGTQYF. CDR3 DNA: TGTGCCAGCAGTTACATAAGCGGCTCCAGGGGTACGCAGTATTTT.

This clone showed up just a few times. J is TRBJ1-5 and V is TRBV6-5; 8 nucleotides align to TRBD1. CDR3 length: 14 amino acids. V was clipped by 6 bases and J by 4 bases; unmatched bases: 5. Germline V gene sequence: CDR1 MNHEY, CDR2 SVGAGI. The CDR3 sequence: CASRADRGNQPQHF. As DNA, the CDR3 is TGTGCCAGCAGAGCCGACAGGGGAAATCAGCCCCAGCATTTT.

This chain joins TRBV6-5 and TRBJ1-1; the D gene is possibly TRBD1 (5 bases). The CDR3 contains 14 residues. V gave up 6 bases and J gave up 5 bases, with 16 bases separating them. In germline, CDR1 is MNHEY, CDR2 SVGAGI. The CDR3 DNA is TGTGCCAGCAGGGCAGGGACGGCTCGAACTGAAGCTTTCTTT. Translation: CASRAGTARTEAFF.

This rearrangement joins TRBV10-2 to TRBJ2-7; D may be TRBD2 (6 bases). CDR3 length: 16 residues. Trimming left V 3 bases short and J 0 bases short, with 15 bases between. The germline V gene encodes CDR1 WSHSY and CDR2 SAAADI. CDR3 sequence: CASSDPGSLSSYEQYF. The CDR3 DNA reads as TGCGCCAGCAGTGACCCCGGGAGCCTAAGCTCCTACGAGCAGTACTTC.

This clone was recorded once. Distinct nucleotide sequences in the sample also encode this CDR3. V usage is TRBV23-1 and J usage is TRBJ1-1; 9 positions match TRBD1. TRBV23-1 carries the ORF label, with uncertain function. With V trimmed by 4 bases and J by 1 base, 10 bases remained unmatched. The CDR3 has 17 residues. In DNA, the CDR3 is TGCGCCAGCAGTCTCCGTCCCGCGGGACAGGGGAACACTGAAGCTTTCTTT. Protein product: CASSLRPAGQGNTEAFF.

This clone appeared once. The chain employs TRBV6-8 and TRBJ2-1, with a possible D match to TRBD2 (6 bases). CDR3 length: 14 amino acids. Trimming shortened V by 2 bases and J by 7 bases, and 12 bases separated the two germline ends. The germline V gene has CDR1 MNHGY and CDR2 SAAAGT. CDR3: CASSYAGQTNEQFF. As DNA, the CDR3 is TGTGCCAGCAGTTACGCGGGGCAGACTAATGAGCAGTTCTTC.

The chain links TRBV6-1 to TRBJ1-2; no firm D call. CDR3 length: 15 amino acids. Trimming took 0 bases from V and 1 from J, leaving 9 bases between them. Germline CDR1 is MNHNS and CDR2 is SASEGT. The CDR3 coding sequence is TGTGCCAGCAGTGAAGCAGGGTGGGTTAACTATGGCTACACCTTC. This gives the protein CASSEAGWVNYGYTF.

The chain is built from TRBV12-3 or TRBV12-4 and TRBJ1-1; D ambiguous. V shed 1 base and J shed 11 bases, with 5 bases lying between them. The CDR3 covers 10 residues. The CDR3 sequence is CASSLGAAFF. DNA for the CDR3: TGTGCCAGCAGTTTAGGGGCTGCTTTCTTT.

The rearrangement links TRBV6-5 to TRBJ2-1; 9 bases are shared with TRBD2. The CDR3 spans 15 residues. Trimming at V came to 4 bases and at J to 4 bases, leaving 5 bases not matched to a gene. Germline V gives CDR1 MNHEY, CDR2 SVGAGI. This chain's CDR3 is CASSFSSGVYNEQFF. CDR3 sequence (DNA): TGTGCCAGCAGTTTCTCTAGCGGGGTTTACAATGAGCAGTTCTTC.

The chain uses TRBV18 and TRBJ2-5, with D unclear. Germline CDR1 reads KGHSH; CDR2 reads LQKENI. The CDR3 is 11 amino acids. V was clipped by 2 bases and J by 5 bases, with 3 bases between them. The CDR3 DNA sequence: TGTGCCAGCTCACCAGGGGAGACCCAGTACTTC. Translating it yields CASSPGETQYF.

The chain employs TRBV2 and TRBJ2-7; D gene uncertain. The germline CDR1 and CDR2 sequences are SNHLY and FYNNEI. V lost 4 bases and J 4 bases, leaving 14 bases between the germline ends. The CDR3 extends over 14 amino acids. CDR3 sequence reads: CASSAARFGYEQYF. As DNA, the CDR3 is TGTGCCAGCAGTGCAGCGAGGTTCGGGTACGAGCAGTACTTC.

The chain combines TRBV6-2 or TRBV6-3 with TRBJ1-1; 8 nucleotides line up with TRBD1. Germline V lookup: CDR1 MNHEY, CDR2 SVGEGT. V lost 5 bases, J lost 1 base, and 6 bases stayed unmatched. The CDR3 has 15 residues. The CDR3 coding sequence is TGTGCCAGCAGTAGTCCAGGGGGCTGGAACACTGAAGCTTTCTTT. It codes for CASSSPGGWNTEAFF.

This chain joins TRBV7-9 and TRBJ1-6, with D unclear. This CDR3 comprises 12 residues. V shed 0 bases and J shed 6 bases, with 0 bases lying between them. Looked up from germline, CDR1 is SEHNR and CDR2 is FQNEAQ (reference sequence). Written as DNA, the CDR3 is TGTGCCAGCAGCTTAGCTAATTCACCCCTCCACTTT. Amino acid sequence: CASSLANSPLHF.

The chain links TRBV7-8 to TRBJ1-2; tentative D call: TRBD1 (5 bases). The CDR3 is made up of 13 amino acids. Trimming cost V 2 bases and J 4 bases, with 8 bases left between them. Per the germline V gene, CDR1 is SGHVS and CDR2 is FQNEAQ. The CDR3 loop reads CASSLQGSYGYTF. As DNA, the CDR3 is TGTGCCAGCAGCTTACAGGGTTCCTATGGCTACACCTTC.

The chain combines TRBV6-5 with TRBJ1-4, with D unclear. Germline loops: CDR1 MNHEY, CDR2 SVGAGI. The V and J ends lost 7 bases and 8 bases respectively, with 11 bases between them. This CDR3 is built from 12 residues. CDR3 in DNA: TGTGCCAGCAAGAGGGATCGCGAAAAACTGTTTTTT. Encoded protein: CASKRDREKLFF.

This sequence joins TRBV12-3 or TRBV12-4 and TRBJ1-2; perhaps TRBD1 as D (5 bases). This CDR3 has 13 amino acids. The germline V and J ends were trimmed by 6 bases and 2 bases, with 10 bases remaining between them. The CDR3: CASSLGENYGYTF. CDR3 coding DNA: TGTGCCAGCAGCCTAGGGGAGAACTATGGCTACACCTTC.

The chain carries TRBV7-6 and TRBJ1-2; no clear D gene. Looked up from germline, CDR1 is SGHVS and CDR2 is FNYEAQ. CDR3 length equals 14 residues. Trimming shortened V by 5 bases and J by 4 bases, and 14 bases separated the two germline ends. The CDR3 protein is CASSKGVETYGYTF. The CDR3 DNA reads TGTGCCAGCAGCAAGGGAGTTGAGACCTATGGCTACACCTTC.

The chain couples TRBV2 to TRBJ1-5; maybe TRBD1 (6 bases). CDR1 SNHLY and CDR2 FYNNEI come from the germline V gene. The CDR3 runs to 14 residues. The germline V and J ends were trimmed by 4 bases and 3 bases, with 10 bases remaining between them. Here the CDR3 reads CASSGDTLNQPQHF. In DNA, the CDR3 is TGTGCCAGCAGTGGGGACACCCTCAATCAGCCCCAGCATTTT.